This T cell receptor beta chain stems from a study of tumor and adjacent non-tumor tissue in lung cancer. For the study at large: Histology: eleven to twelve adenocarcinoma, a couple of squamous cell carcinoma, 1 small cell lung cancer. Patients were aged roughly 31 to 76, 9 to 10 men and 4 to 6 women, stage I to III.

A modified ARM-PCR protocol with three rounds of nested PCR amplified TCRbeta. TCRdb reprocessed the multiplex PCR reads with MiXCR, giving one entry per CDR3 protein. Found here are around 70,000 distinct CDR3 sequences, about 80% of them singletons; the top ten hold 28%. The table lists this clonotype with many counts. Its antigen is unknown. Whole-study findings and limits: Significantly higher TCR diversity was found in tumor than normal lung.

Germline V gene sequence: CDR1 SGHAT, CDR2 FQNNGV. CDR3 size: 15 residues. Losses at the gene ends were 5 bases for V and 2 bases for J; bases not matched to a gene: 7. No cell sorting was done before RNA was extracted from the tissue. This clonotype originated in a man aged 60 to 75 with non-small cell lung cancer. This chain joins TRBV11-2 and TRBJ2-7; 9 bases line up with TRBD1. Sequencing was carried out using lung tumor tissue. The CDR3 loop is CASSIQRTGAYEQYF. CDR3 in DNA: TGTGCCAGCAGCATACAGAGGACAGGGGCCTACGAGCAGTACTTC.